The 18 T cell receptor beta chains presented below share a single source sample, sequenced in a study of cytomegalovirus exposure and HLA in healthy donors. The PCR made use of 60 Vbeta and 13 Jbeta primers. Profiled with immunoSEQ multiplex PCR; TCRdb holds only in-frame clones, not every one. The sample yields tens of thousands of clones, roughly 72% seen once. Input material: PBMCs. The source is a woman aged 45-59 years in good health and CMV-seropositive.

A word on this clone: Germline is not matched at one junction end, which may reflect a read error. V gene TRBV14 combines with J gene TRBJ1-2; TRBD1 is a possible D gene (5 bases). The germline CDR1 and CDR2 sequences are SGHDN and FVKESK. CDR3 length: 15 residues. DNA of the CDR3: TGTGCCAGCAGCCAAGTTTCAGGGTCGAGAAGCTCTAAGGACTTC. This gives the protein CASSQVSGSRSSKDF. Full variable domain (rest looked up from reference TRBV14 and TRBJ1-2): EAGVTQFPSHSVIEKGQTVTLRCDPISGHDNLYWYRRVMGKEIKFLLHFVKESKQDESGMPNNRFLAERTGGTYSTLKVQPAELEDSGVYFCASSQVSGSRSSKDFGSGTRLTVV.

This chain connects TRBV19 to TRBJ1-2; D is possibly TRBD1 (6 bases). The CDR3 has 15 amino acids. The germline gives CDR1 LNHDA, CDR2 SQIVND (reference sequence). V was trimmed by 5 bases and J by 3 bases, leaving 16 bases between them. In DNA, the CDR3 is TGTGCCAGTAGTGATAACAGGGAATGGTACTATGGCTACACCTTC. Residues: CASSDNREWYYGYTF.

The J gene is TRBJ1-2, the V gene TRBV7-3; 9 bases are shared with TRBD1. The CDR3 totals 13 residues. The V and J ends lost 5 bases and 7 bases, in that order; junction bases with no gene match: 5. Per germline, CDR1 SGHTA and CDR2 FQGTGA. The chain's CDR3 is CASSHTGGGGYTF. The CDR3 coding sequence is TGTGCCAGCAGCCATACAGGGGGCGGTGGCTACACCTTC.

This clone was detected a few times. The CDR3 nucleotides are TGTGCCAGCAGTTACTTACAGGGAAGGGATGGCTACACCTTC. Amino acids: CASSYLQGRDGYTF. The chain links TRBV6-5 to TRBJ1-2, with D possibly matching TRBD1 (6 bases). V was trimmed by 1 base and J by 6 bases, leaving 12 bases between them. The CDR3 runs 14 residues. Germline loops: CDR1 MNHEY, CDR2 SVGAGI.

The CDR3 is CASSFGAITGELFF. The CDR3 DNA sequence: TGCGCCAGCAGCTTTGGGGCCATCACCGGGGAGCTGTTTTTT. The J gene is TRBJ2-2, the V gene TRBV5-1, with D possibly matching TRBD1 (5 bases). CDR1 and CDR2 (germline): SGHRS, YFSETQ. V was shortened by 2 bases and J by 4 bases, with 9 bases between the two germline ends. This CDR3 is 14 amino acids long. The whole variable domain, filled in from reference TRBV5-1 and TRBJ2-2, reads KAGVTQTPRYLIKTRGQQVTLSCSPISGHRSVSWYQQTPGQGLQFLFEYFSETQRNKGNFPGRFSGRQFSNSRSEMNVSTLELGDSALYLCASSFGAITGELFFGEGSRLTVL.

The chain employs TRBV19 and TRBJ2-6; 7 bases are a match to TRBD1. Germline V gives CDR1 LNHDA, CDR2 SQIVND (reference sequence). Trimming at V came to 3 bases and at J to 0 bases, leaving 5 bases not matched to a gene. This CDR3 has 17 amino acids. CDR3 amino acids: CASSIGQVLSGANVLTF. DNA of the CDR3: TGTGCCAGTAGTATCGGACAGGTACTCTCTGGGGCCAACGTCCTGACTTTC.

The chain uses TRBV28 and TRBJ2-5; unclear D gene. Trimming removed 6 bases at V and 5 bases at J, with 13 bases between. CDR3 length equals 13 residues. Germline V gives CDR1 MDHEN, CDR2 SYDVKM. CDR3 sequence reads: CASSPVSSETQYF. The CDR3, as DNA: TGTGCCAGCAGCCCGGTTAGTTCGGAGACCCAGTACTTC. Filled out from reference TRBV28 and TRBJ2-5, the complete variable domain reads DVKVTQSSRYLVKRTGEKVFLECVQDMDHENMFWYRQDPGLGLRLIYFSYDVKMKEKGDIPEGYSVSREKKERFSLILESASTNQTSMYLCASSPVSSETQYFGPGTRLLVL.

The rearrangement uses TRBV7-2 and TRBJ2-5; D ambiguous. CDR1 SGHTA and CDR2 FQGNSA come from the germline V gene. The CDR3 spans 14 residues. Trimming removed 1 base at V and 5 bases at J, with 11 bases between. CDR3 DNA sequence: TGTGCCAGCAGCTTAGTCCAGGTTGGGGAGACCCAGTACTTC. Amino acids: CASSLVQVGETQYF.

The V and J genes are TRBV30 and TRBJ1-4; 8 bases match TRBD1. Germline assignment: CDR1 GTSNPN and CDR2 SVGIG (reference sequence). This CDR3 contains 15 residues. The junction had 11 bases not matched to a gene; V was cut back by 3 bases and J by 8 bases. The CDR3 sequence is CAWRDREGSSEKLFF. DNA for the CDR3: TGTGCCTGGAGGGACAGGGAGGGGTCAAGCGAAAAACTGTTTTTT.

The chain is built from TRBV7-9 and TRBJ2-1; 7 nucleotides agree with TRBD2. Unmatched junction bases numbered 3, after V lost 1 base and J lost 3 bases. This CDR3 contains 15 residues. Looked up from germline, CDR1 is SEHNR and CDR2 is FQNEAQ (reference sequence). Here the CDR3 reads CASSLGGGRYNEQFF. CDR3 nucleotide sequence: TGTGCCAGCAGCTTAGGCGGGGGACGCTACAATGAGCAGTTCTTC. The variable domain in full, with the rest retrieved from reference TRBV7-9 and TRBJ2-1, is DTGVSQNPRHKITKRGQNVTFRCDPISEHNRLYWYRQTLGQGPEFLTYFQNEAQLEKSRLLSDRFSAERPKGSFSTLEIQRTEQGDSAMYLCASSLGGGRYNEQFFGPGTRLTVL.

This clone was counted only a few times. The rearrangement links TRBV28 to TRBJ1-5; tentative D call: TRBD1 (6 bases). This CDR3 spans 15 amino acids. Germline V gene data show CDR1 as MDHEN and CDR2 as SYDVKM. Trimming took off 5 bases at V and 2 bases at J, with 13 bases between the two ends. CDR3 in amino acids: CASSKQGNRNQPQHF. The CDR3 DNA is TGTGCCAGCAGTAAACAGGGAAACCGCAATCAGCCCCAGCATTTT.

This clone has a handful of counts. The chain joins TRBV28 to TRBJ1-1, with a possible D match to TRBD1 (5 bases). The CDR3 contains 11 residues. CDR1 MDHEN and CDR2 SYDVKM come from the germline V gene. V was cut by 8 bases and J by 3 bases, with 7 bases left in between. CDR3 residues: CASRDYTEAFF. Here the CDR3 DNA reads TGTGCCAGCCGGGACTACACTGAAGCTTTCTTT. The full variable domain, completed using reference TRBV28 and TRBJ1-1, is DVKVTQSSRYLVKRTGEKVFLECVQDMDHENMFWYRQDPGLGLRLIYFSYDVKMKEKGDIPEGYSVSREKKERFSLILESASTNQTSMYLCASRDYTEAFFGQGTRLTVV.

This clone was found a few times. V and J are TRBV14 and TRBJ2-7; a possible D gene is TRBD1 (6 bases). Germline CDR1 is SGHDN and CDR2 is FVKESK. The CDR3 is made up of 14 amino acids. V was cut by 4 bases and J by 2 bases, with 12 bases left in between. DNA of the CDR3: TGTGCCAGCAGCCCCAGGGGTAGGACCTACGAGCAGTACTTC. Amino acids: CASSPRGRTYEQYF.

This chain uses TRBV7-2 with TRBJ2-3; 9 bases line up with TRBD2. Germline CDR1 and CDR2: SGHTA and FQGNSA. The CDR3 contains 16 residues. V trimming: 2 bases; J trimming: 0 bases; junction bases outside the gene matches: 3. The CDR3 DNA follows: TGTGCCAGCAGCTTAAGGCTAGCGGGAAGCACAGATACGCAGTATTTT. This encodes CASSLRLAGSTDTQYF.

This clone was seen once. The genes are TRBV14 and TRBJ2-1; 10 bases align to TRBD2. This CDR3 is built from 17 residues. Per the germline V gene, CDR1 is SGHDN and CDR2 is FVKESK. The V and J ends lost 0 bases and 5 bases, in that order; junction bases with no gene match: 7. CDR3 coding DNA: TGTGCCAGCAGCCAAGATTTACGGACTAGCGGTAACAATGAGCAGTTCTTC. Translated: CASSQDLRTSGNNEQFF.

The chain is built from TRBV7-2 and TRBJ2-1, with 10 nucleotides matching TRBD2. The CDR3 is made up of 15 amino acids. Per the germline V gene, CDR1 is SGHTA and CDR2 is FQGNSA. Losses at the gene ends were 3 bases for V and 5 bases for J; bases not matched to a gene: 4. DNA of the CDR3: TGTGCCAGCAGCTTGTTAGGACTAGCGGACAATGAGCAGTTCTTC. Protein product: CASSLLGLADNEQFF.

The rearrangement uses TRBV9 and TRBJ2-3, with TRBD2 matching over 9 bases. Unmatched junction bases numbered 6, after V lost 0 bases and J lost 4 bases. From germline, CDR1 is SGDLS and CDR2 YYNGEE. The CDR3 runs 16 residues. CDR3 sequence reads: CASSVGGGGAADTQYF. The CDR3 region has the DNA TGTGCCAGCAGCGTAGGCGGCGGGGGGGCAGCAGATACGCAGTATTTT.

This chain joins TRBV18 and TRBJ2-2; 10 bases agree with TRBD2. CDR3 length equals 18 residues. V lost 2 bases, J lost 7 bases, and 13 bases stayed unmatched. The germline gives CDR1 KGHSH, CDR2 LQKENI. The CDR3, as DNA: TGTGCCAGCTCACCAATTGCGGGGCTAGCGGGAGTCGGCGGGGAGCTGTTTTTT. Translating gives CASSPIAGLAGVGGELFF.